These T cell receptor beta chains were read from a single sample in a study of T cell responses to AZD1222 COVID-19 vaccine. TCRdb keeps only in-frame clones here, not all; method: immunoSEQ multiplex PCR. The sample consists of some 110,000 clones, more than 80% of them appearing once. The sample consisted of peripheral blood, taken on day 0 of AZD1222 vaccination. Every receptor here comes from an adult in good health. CDR3s include the opening cysteine and the closing phenylalanine or tryptophan. D genes are given only for firm matches. A row's size may be missing; if present it is once, few, many or a size class.

d_gene | j_gene | abundance | v_gene | CDR3aa | CDR3nt
. | TRBJ2-5 | . | TRBV7-9 | CASSYQGGQETQYF | TGTGCCAGCAGCTACCAGGGAGGCCAAGAGACCCAGTACTTC
. | TRBJ2-6 | . | TRBV30 | CASSRFSGANVLTF | TGTGCCTCATCGAGATTCTCTGGGGCCAACGTCCTGACTTTC
TRBD1 | TRBJ1-6 | few | TRBV5-1 | CASSSGQAYNSPLHF | TGCGCCAGCAGCTCGGGACAGGCTTATAATTCACCCCTCCACTTT
. | TRBJ1-3 | . | TRBV19 | CASRPTGFQSGNTIYF | TGTGCCAGTAGACCCACAGGGTTCCAATCGGGAAACACCATATATTTT
. | TRBJ2-7 | . | TRBV7-9 | CASSSRNEQYF | TGTGCCAGCAGCTCAAGGAACGAGCAGTACTTC
. | TRBJ1-5 | . | TRBV20-1 | CSASAATVGDNQPQHF | TGCAGTGCTAGTGCAGCTACCGTTGGGGATAATCAGCCCCAGCATTTT
. | TRBJ2-3 | . | TRBV30 | CAHNSARDTQYF | TGTGCTCATAACAGCGCGAGAGATACGCAGTATTTT
. | TRBJ1-4 | . | TRBV5-4 | CASSSNRAVNEKLFF | TGTGCCAGCAGCAGTAACCGGGCCGTTAATGAAAAACTGTTTTTT
TRBD1 | TRBJ1-5 | . | TRBV9 | CASSVGGDSYQPQHF | TGTGCCAGCAGCGTAGGGGGGGACAGCTATCAGCCCCAGCATTTT
. | TRBJ2-7 | . | TRBV21-1 | CARRGGQIYEQYF | TGTGCCAGGCGGGGGGGCCAAATCTACGAGCAGTACTTC
. | TRBJ2-3 | . | TRBV6-5 | CASTPGGQDTQYF | TGTGCCAGCACCCCCGGGGGTCAGGATACGCAGTATTTT
. | TRBJ1-5 | . | TRBV12-3/TRBV12-4 | CASSEVQYQPQHF | TGTGCCAGCAGTGAGGTTCAGTATCAGCCCCAGCATTTT
TRBD1 | TRBJ2-4 | . | TRBV28 | CASSLWGDRVAKNIQYF | TGTGCCAGCAGTTTATGGGGGGACAGGGTGGCCAAAAACATTCAGTACTTC
. | TRBJ1-4 | . | TRBV21-1 | CASSIFEKLFF | TGTGCCAGCAGCATCTTTGAAAAACTGTTTTTT
. | TRBJ1-2 | . | TRBV28 | CATSPSRGYTF | TGTGCCACCAGCCCTAGTCGTGGCTACACCTTC
TRBD1 | TRBJ1-6 | . | TRBV6-2/TRBV6-3 | CASSYLRGTAENSPLHF | TGTGCCAGCAGTTACTTGAGAGGGACAGCGGAAAATTCACCCCTCCACTTT
. | TRBJ2-1 | few | TRBV9 | CASSPRADNEQFF | TGTGCCAGCAGCCCCCGCGCAGACAATGAGCAGTTCTTC
TRBD1 | TRBJ1-4 | . | TRBV29-1 | CSVDMTGGAEKLFF | TGCAGCGTTGACATGACAGGGGGCGCGGAAAAACTGTTTTTT
. | TRBJ1-5 | . | TRBV12-3/TRBV12-4 | CASSLDSQPQHF | TGTGCCAGCAGTCTGGACAGTCAGCCCCAGCATTTT
TRBD1 | TRBJ2-2 | few | TRBV15 | CATRRGSGTENRELFF | TGTGCCACCAGACGTGGGTCCGGGACAGAAAACCGGGAGCTGTTTTTT
. | TRBJ2-1 | once | TRBV6-4 | CASSVLRGPYNEQFF | TGTGCCAGCAGTGTGTTGCGGGGACCCTACAATGAGCAGTTCTTC
. | TRBJ1-2 | . | TRBV12-3/TRBV12-4 | CASSLGQRVYTF | TGTGCCAGCAGTTTAGGTCAGCGGGTCTACACCTTC
. | TRBJ1-4 | . | TRBV30 | CAWSPWTDTSEKLFF | TGTGCCTGGAGTCCCTGGACAGACACAAGTGAAAAACTGTTTTTT
. | TRBJ1-6 | once | TRBV28 | CASSLTDQGSPLHF | TGTGCCAGCAGTCTCACCGATCAGGGATCACCCCTCCACTTT
. | TRBJ2-7 | . | TRBV19 | CASRPGNSYEQYF | TGTGCCAGTAGGCCAGGGAACTCCTACGAGCAGTACTTC
TRBD1 | TRBJ1-6 | . | TRBV7-2 | CASSAGQGSSPLHF | TGTGCCAGCAGTGCTGGACAGGGGTCTTCACCCCTCCACTTT
TRBD1 | TRBJ2-7 | . | TRBV5-3 | CARSLGTGDEQYF | TGTGCCAGAAGCTTGGGGACAGGCGACGAGCAGTACTTC
TRBD2 | TRBJ2-7 | . | TRBV11-3 | CASSATSGEQYF | TGTGCCAGCAGCGCCACTAGCGGCGAGCAGTACTTC
. | TRBJ2-7 | . | TRBV4-3 | CASSQGASAYEQYF | TGCGCCAGCAGCCAAGGAGCCAGTGCCTACGAGCAGTACTTC
. | TRBJ2-7 | few | TRBV4-2 | CASSQAAQTYEQYF | TGTGCCAGCAGCCAGGCAGCCCAGACCTACGAGCAGTACTTC
. | TRBJ2-2 | . | TRBV3-1/TRBV3-2 | CASSQEGATGELFF | TGTGCCAGCAGCCAAGAGGGGGCCACCGGGGAGCTGTTTTTT
TRBD1 | TRBJ1-5 | . | TRBV15 | CANYREDRGTNQPQHF | TGTGCCAACTACAGAGAGGACAGGGGCACCAATCAGCCCCAGCATTTT
. | TRBJ1-2 | . | TRBV7-2 | CAGRIEGTTNGYTF | TGTGCCGGTAGGATCGAGGGGACAACGAATGGCTACACCTTC
TRBD2 | TRBJ2-7 | . | TRBV6-2/TRBV6-3 | CASSYSAGVEQYF | TGTGCCAGCAGTTACTCGGCGGGGGTTGAGCAGTACTTC
. | TRBJ1-1 | . | TRBV2 | CASSGHVRKGHTEAFF | TGTGCCAGCAGCGGACATGTCAGGAAAGGGCATACTGAAGCTTTCTTT
TRBD1 | TRBJ1-5 | . | TRBV7-2 | CASSVTGRQPQHF | TGTGCCAGCAGCGTGACAGGGCGTCAGCCCCAGCATTTT
TRBD2 | TRBJ2-2 | . | TRBV5-1 | CASAAGADTGELFF | TGCGCCTCTGCAGCGGGGGCCGACACCGGGGAGCTGTTTTTT
. | TRBJ1-1 | . | TRBV19 | CASSRRLNTEAFF | TGTGCCAGCAGCCGAAGATTGAACACTGAAGCTTTCTTT
TRBD1 | TRBJ1-5 | . | TRBV7-8 | CASSSKDRGLRFGNQPQHF | TGTGCCAGCAGCTCCAAAGACAGGGGGCTGCGTTTTGGCAATCAGCCCCAGCATTTT
. | TRBJ2-1 | . | TRBV7-3 | CASSPPLGEQFF | TGTGCCAGCAGCCCGCCCCTTGGGGAGCAGTTCTTC
. | TRBJ2-2 | . | TRBV30 | CAWSLYRDTGELFF | TGTGCCTGGAGTTTATACAGAGACACCGGGGAGCTGTTTTTT